Presented here are 4 T cell receptor beta chains from one specimen sequenced in a study of PD-1 blockade in classical Hodgkin lymphoma. Time point denoted: newly diagnosed, previously untreated cHL patient sample. The study purified CD4+ T cells from thawed PBMCs using magnetic negative selection. TCRdb's copy holds only in-frame clones and misses some; the assay was immunoSEQ multiplex PCR. This table has about 36,000 clones, roughly 91% appearing once. Specimen: CD4+ T cells from blood. These receptors came from a human donor with classical Hodgkin lymphoma.

This clone has only a few counts. The J gene is TRBJ1-2, the V gene TRBV15; tentative D call: TRBD1 (5 bases). Trimming shortened V by 3 bases and J by 0 bases, and 5 bases separated the two germline ends. The germline V gene encodes CDR1 LNHNV and CDR2 YYDKDF (reference sequence). The CDR3 extends over 13 amino acids. CDR3 in amino acids: CATSRDTNYGYTF. The CDR3 DNA is TGTGCCACCAGCAGGGACACTAACTATGGCTACACCTTC. Full variable domain (missing parts from reference TRBV15 and TRBJ1-2): DAMVIQNPRYQVTQFGKPVTLSCSQTLNHNVMYWYQQKSSQAPKLLFHYYDKDFNNEADTPDNFQSRRPNTSFCFLDIRSPGLGDTAMYLCATSRDTNYGYTFGSGTRLTVV.

The rearrangement links TRBV5-1 to TRBJ2-7; D uncertain. Germline CDR1 is SGHRS and CDR2 is YFSETQ. The CDR3 is made up of 15 amino acids. The V gene lost 0 bases and the J gene lost 4 bases, with 14 bases spanning the gap. The CDR3 nucleotides read TGCGCCAGCAGCTTGGATCTGGGTTTGGCATACGAGCAGTACTTC. Protein product: CASSLDLGLAYEQYF.

J is TRBJ2-1 and V is TRBV5-4; possible D gene TRBD2, 6 bases. Deletions cut 0 bases from V and 0 bases from J, with 13 bases between. CDR3 length: 17 residues. CDR1 is SGHNT and CDR2 is YYREEE in the germline V gene (reference sequence). CDR3 coding DNA: TGTGCCAGCAGCTTGGGTGGACCGACTAGCTCCTACAATGAGCAGTTCTTC. It translates to CASSLGGPTSSYNEQFF.

This chain links TRBV6-5 with TRBJ2-2; D may be TRBD2 (6 bases). The CDR3 is 15 amino acids. Trimming left V 4 bases short and J 3 bases short, with 12 bases between. Germline values: CDR1 MNHEY, CDR2 SVGAGI. The CDR3 region has the DNA TGTGCCAGCAGTTTTCGACGCGGGGACACCGGGGAGCTGTTTTTT. Its protein is CASSFRRGDTGELFF.